This T cell receptor (beta chain) was identified in a study of post-analysis software for immune sequencing data. Study-wide findings and caveats: Patients had higher frequencies than controls of about five TRBV segments, including TRBV5-6, TRBV5-1 and TRBV20-1. Relative to controls, patients with multiple sclerosis showed significantly lower normalized Chao1 diversity.

The CDR3 is 15 amino acids. Germline CDR1 and CDR2: SGHRS and YFSETQ. As to this clonotype: Its target is not known. The junction differs from germline at one of its ends, possibly a read error.

Each TCR beta cDNA library carried unique molecular identifiers. With roughly 0.9 to 10 million T cells as the source, a few hundred thousand cDNA molecules resulted. Using its own MiXCR run on the PCR reads, TCRdb lists one record per CDR3 protein. The sample yields hundreds of thousands of distinct CDR3 sequences, 25% to 30% seen once. The material sequenced was blood. This sequence was found in a girl aged 5-17 years with multiple sclerosis. This sequence joins TRBV5-1 and TRBJ1-2, with a weak D call TRBD1 (6 bases). CDR3 sequence reads: CASSLGLDRIYGDTF. The DNA for the CDR3 is TGCGCCAGCAGCTTGGGTCTCGACAGGATCTATGGCGACACCTTC. Full variable domain (rest looked up from reference TRBV5-1 and TRBJ1-2): KAGVTQTPRYLIKTRGQQVTLSCSPISGHRSVSWYQQTPGQGLQFLFEYFSETQRNKGNFPGRFSGRQFSNSRSEMNVSTLELGDSALYLCASSLGLDRIYGDTFGSGTRLTVV.